This TCR beta chain was observed in a study of cytomegalovirus exposure and HLA in healthy donors. Both 60 Vbeta primers and 13 Jbeta primers went into the PCR. Using immunoSEQ multiplex PCR, the repertoire was profiled, and TCRdb retains in-frame clones only, with some absent. The sample has about 110,000 clones; about 75% are singletons. From germline, CDR1 is SGHNT and CDR2 YYREEE (reference sequence). Between the trimmed V and J ends, which lost 0 bases and 5 bases, there was a span of 8 bases. The CDR3 spans 14 residues. The sequencing input was PBMCs. The TCR comes from a man aged 40-50 years in good health and CMV-seronegative. The gene calls are TRBV5-4 and TRBJ2-2; the D gene is possibly TRBD1 (6 bases). The CDR3 spells CASSLDRATGELFF. CDR3 DNA sequence: TGTGCCAGCAGCTTGGACAGGGCTACCGGGGAGCTGTTTTTT.